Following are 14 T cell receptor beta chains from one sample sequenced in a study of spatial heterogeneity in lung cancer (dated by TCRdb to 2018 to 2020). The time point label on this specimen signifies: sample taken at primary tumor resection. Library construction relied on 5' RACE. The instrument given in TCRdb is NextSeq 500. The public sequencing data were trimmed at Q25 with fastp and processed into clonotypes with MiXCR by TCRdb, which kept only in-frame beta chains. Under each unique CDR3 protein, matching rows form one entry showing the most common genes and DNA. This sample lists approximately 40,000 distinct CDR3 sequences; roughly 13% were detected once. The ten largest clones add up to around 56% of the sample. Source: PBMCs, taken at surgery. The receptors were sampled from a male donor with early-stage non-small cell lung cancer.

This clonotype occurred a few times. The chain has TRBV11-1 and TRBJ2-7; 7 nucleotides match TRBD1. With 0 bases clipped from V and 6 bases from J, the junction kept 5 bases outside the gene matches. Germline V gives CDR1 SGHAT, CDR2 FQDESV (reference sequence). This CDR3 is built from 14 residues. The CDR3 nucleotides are TGTGCCAGCAGCTTAGCTATGACAGGGTCCGAGCAGTACTTC. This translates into CASSLAMTGSEQYF.

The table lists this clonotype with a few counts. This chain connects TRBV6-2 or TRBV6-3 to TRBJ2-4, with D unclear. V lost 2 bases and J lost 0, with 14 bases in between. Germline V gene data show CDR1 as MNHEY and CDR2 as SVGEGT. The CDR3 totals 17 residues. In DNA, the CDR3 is TGTGCCAGCAGTTACACGGAGACGGGTCTAGCCAAAAACATTCAGTACTTC. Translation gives CASSYTETGLAKNIQYF.

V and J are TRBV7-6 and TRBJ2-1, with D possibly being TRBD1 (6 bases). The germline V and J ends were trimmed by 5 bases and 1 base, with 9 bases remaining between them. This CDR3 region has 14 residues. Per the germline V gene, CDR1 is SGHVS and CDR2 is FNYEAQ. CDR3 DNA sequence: TGTGCCAGCAGCCAGGACAGATCCTACAATGAGCAGTTCTTC. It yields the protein CASSQDRSYNEQFF.

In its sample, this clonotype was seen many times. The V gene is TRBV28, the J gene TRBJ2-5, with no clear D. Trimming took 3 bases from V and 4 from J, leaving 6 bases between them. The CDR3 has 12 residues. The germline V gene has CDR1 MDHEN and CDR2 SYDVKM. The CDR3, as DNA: TGTGCCAGCAGTTTCGAGGTAGAGACCCAGTACTTC. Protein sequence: CASSFEVETQYF. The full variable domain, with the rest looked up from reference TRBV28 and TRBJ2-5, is DVKVTQSSRYLVKRTGEKVFLECVQDMDHENMFWYRQDPGLGLRLIYFSYDVKMKEKGDIPEGYSVSREKKERFSLILESASTNQTSMYLCASSFEVETQYFGPGTRLLVL.

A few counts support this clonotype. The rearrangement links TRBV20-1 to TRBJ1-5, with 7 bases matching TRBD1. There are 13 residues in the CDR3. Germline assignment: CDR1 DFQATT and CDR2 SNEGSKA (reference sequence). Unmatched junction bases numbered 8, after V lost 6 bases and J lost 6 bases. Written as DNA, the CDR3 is TGCAGTGCGGGAAAAGGGGACAGTCAGCCCCAGCATTTT. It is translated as CSAGKGDSQPQHF.

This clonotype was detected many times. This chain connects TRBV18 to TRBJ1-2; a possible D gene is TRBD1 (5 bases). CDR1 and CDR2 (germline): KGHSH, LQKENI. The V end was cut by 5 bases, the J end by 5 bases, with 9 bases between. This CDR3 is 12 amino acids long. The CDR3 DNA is TGTGCCAGCTCATCAACAGGATATGGCTACACCTTC. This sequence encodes CASSSTGYGYTF.

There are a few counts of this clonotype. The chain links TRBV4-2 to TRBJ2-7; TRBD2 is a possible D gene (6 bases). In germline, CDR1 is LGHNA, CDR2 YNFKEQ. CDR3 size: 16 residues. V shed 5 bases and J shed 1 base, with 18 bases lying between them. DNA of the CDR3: TGTGCCAGCAGCAAACCGGGGACTGGGCATTCCTACGAGCAGTACTTC. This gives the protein CASSKPGTGHSYEQYF.

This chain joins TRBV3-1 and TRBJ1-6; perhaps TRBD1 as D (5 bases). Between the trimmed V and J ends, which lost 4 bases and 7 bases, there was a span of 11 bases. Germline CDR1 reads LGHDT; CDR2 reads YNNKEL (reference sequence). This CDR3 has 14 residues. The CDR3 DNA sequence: TGTGCCAGCAGCCCACAGGTGATGAATTCACCCCTCCACTTT. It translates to CASSPQVMNSPLHF.

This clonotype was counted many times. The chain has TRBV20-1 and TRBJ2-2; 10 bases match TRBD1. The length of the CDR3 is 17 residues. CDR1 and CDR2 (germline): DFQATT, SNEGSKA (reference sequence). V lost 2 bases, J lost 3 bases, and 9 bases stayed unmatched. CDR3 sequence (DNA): TGCAGTGCTAGAAAGACAGGGGGCGTTCTGGACACCGGGGAGCTGTTTTTT. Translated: CSARKTGGVLDTGELFF.

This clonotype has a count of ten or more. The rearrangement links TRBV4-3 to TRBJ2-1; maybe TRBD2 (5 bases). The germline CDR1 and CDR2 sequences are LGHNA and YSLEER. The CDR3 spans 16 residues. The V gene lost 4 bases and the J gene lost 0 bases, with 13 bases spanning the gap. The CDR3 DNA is TGCGCCAGCAGCCCCTCGCCGGGAAGCTCCTACAATGAGCAGTTCTTC. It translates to CASSPSPGSSYNEQFF.

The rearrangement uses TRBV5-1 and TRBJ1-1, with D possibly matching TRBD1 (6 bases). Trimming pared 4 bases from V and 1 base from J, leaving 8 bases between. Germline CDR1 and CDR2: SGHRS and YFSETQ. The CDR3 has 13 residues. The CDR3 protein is CASSQGQNTEAFF. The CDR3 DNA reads TGCGCCAGCAGCCAGGGACAGAACACTGAAGCTTTCTTT.

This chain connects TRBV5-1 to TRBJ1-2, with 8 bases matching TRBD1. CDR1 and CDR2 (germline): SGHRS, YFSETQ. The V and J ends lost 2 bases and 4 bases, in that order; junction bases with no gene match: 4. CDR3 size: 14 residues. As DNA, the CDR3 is TGCGCCAGCAGCTTACAGGGGGACCGCTATGGCTACACCTTC. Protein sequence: CASSLQGDRYGYTF.

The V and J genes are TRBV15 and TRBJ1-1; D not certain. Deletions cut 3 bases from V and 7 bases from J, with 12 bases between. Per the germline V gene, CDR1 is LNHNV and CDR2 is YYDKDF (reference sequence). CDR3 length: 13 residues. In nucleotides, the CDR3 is TGTGCCACCAGCAGTCAGGCCCCCTTTGAAGCTTTCTTT. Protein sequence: CATSSQAPFEAFF.

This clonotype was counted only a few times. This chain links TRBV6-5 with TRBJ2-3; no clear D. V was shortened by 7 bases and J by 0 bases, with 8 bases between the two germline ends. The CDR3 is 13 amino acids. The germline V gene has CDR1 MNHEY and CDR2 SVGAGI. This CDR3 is CASMKGSTDTQYF. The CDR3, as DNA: TGTGCCAGCATGAAGGGTAGCACAGATACGCAGTATTTT.